This T cell receptor beta chain was identified during a study of cytomegalovirus exposure and HLA in healthy donors. Across the whole study: The 120 validation repertoires matched the approximately 700 first-cohort repertoires in platform, a later analysis reported. Findings and limits, study-wide: A few chains tied to CMV proved CMV antigen-specific in vitro.

Germline CDR1 is MDHEN and CDR2 is SYDVKM. J gave up 2 bases and V 4 bases, and 18 bases lay outside the gene matches. The CDR3 totals 20 residues. In its sample, this clone was seen a few times. Its antigen is still unknown. Data came from immunoSEQ multiplex PCR; TCRdb stores just in-frame clones and leaves some out. The sample includes fewer than 150,000 clones, around 90% of them seen just once. The chain couples TRBV28 to TRBJ2-7; 12 nucleotides agree with TRBD2. Sequencing was done on a sample of PBMCs. This receptor was obtained from a woman in her late teens or twenties in good health and CMV-seropositive. The CDR3 reads CASSYPTGLAGINAAYEQYF. In DNA form, the CDR3 reads TGTGCCAGCAGTTACCCCACCGGACTAGCGGGAATAAACGCGGCCTACGAGCAGTACTTC.